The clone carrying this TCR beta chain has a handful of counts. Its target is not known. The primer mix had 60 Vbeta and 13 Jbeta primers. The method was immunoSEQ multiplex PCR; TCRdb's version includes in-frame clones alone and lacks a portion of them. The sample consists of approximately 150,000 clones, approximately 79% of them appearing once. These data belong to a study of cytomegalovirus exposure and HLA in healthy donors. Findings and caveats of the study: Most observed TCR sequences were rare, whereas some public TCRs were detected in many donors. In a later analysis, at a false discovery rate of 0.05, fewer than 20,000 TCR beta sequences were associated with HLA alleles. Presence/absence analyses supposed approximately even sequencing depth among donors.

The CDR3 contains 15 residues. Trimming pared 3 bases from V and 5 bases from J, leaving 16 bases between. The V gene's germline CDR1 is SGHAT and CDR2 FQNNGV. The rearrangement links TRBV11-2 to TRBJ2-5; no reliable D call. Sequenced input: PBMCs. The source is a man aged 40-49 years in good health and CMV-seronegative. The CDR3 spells CASSFPGRLEETQYF. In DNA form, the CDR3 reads TGTGCCAGCAGCTTTCCGGGTCGACTGGAGGAGACCCAGTACTTC. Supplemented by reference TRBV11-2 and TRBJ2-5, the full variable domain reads EAGVAQSPRYKIIEKRQSVAFWCNPISGHATLYWYQQILGQGPKLLIQFQNNGVVDDSQLPKDRFSAERLKGVDSTLKIQPAKLEDSAVYLCASSFPGRLEETQYFGPGTRLLVL.